This T cell receptor beta chain was obtained from a study of regulatory T cells in long-lasting Graves disease. Study-level findings and limits: Persistent patients shared more public clonotypes (approximately 2,700) than newly diagnosed patients (about 1,000).

Relying on iRepertoire HTBI primers and Arm-PCR of CDR3 regions, the team built TCR beta libraries. TCRdb reprocessed the multiplex PCR reads via MiXCR and lists one record per CDR3 protein. The sample comprises 400,000 to 550,000 distinct CDR3 sequences, 16% of which are singletons, and about 23% rests with the top ten. Germline V gene lookup returns CDR1 MGHDK and CDR2 SYGVNS. Trimming stripped 2 bases from V and 1 base from J, with 8 bases between. The CDR3 loop spans 14 amino acids. About this clonotype itself: Its antigen is currently unknown. This may be a read error: a much more frequent sequence differs by one nucleotide.

Time point given: newly diagnosed GD, antithyroid drugs for less than 3 months. The TCR library used RNA extracted from PBMCs. The same data also contributed to another study, on T cells in Graves' hyperthyroidism and ophthalmopathy. From that study: The HTBI primer set drove a first-round RT-PCR of the TCR CDR3.

This TCR was sampled from a woman between 18 and 30 years old with Graves disease. This specimen was peripheral blood mononuclear cells (PBMCs), taken at new diagnosis, from a patient treated with antithyroid drugs. The rearrangement joins TRBV25-1 to TRBJ1-1; no reliable D call. In nucleotides, the CDR3 is TGTGCCAGCAGTGAAGGGGTCCGGAACACTGAAGCTTTCTTT. This translates into CASSEGVRNTEAFF.